This T cell receptor (beta chain) was found in a study of blood T cells in healthy people across ages. The second PCR ran 7 to 11 cycles with a sample-barcoded 5' primer and J-beta primers. TCRdb independently ran MiXCR on the 5' RACE reads; one entry per CDR3 protein. Of fewer than 2,000,000 distinct CDR3 sequences in the sample, about two fifths are singletons; the top ten hold under 30%. The CDR3 loop spans 15 amino acids. In germline, CDR1 is LGHDT, CDR2 YNNKEL (reference sequence). V trimming: 4 bases; J trimming: 5 bases; junction bases outside the gene matches: 7. Whole-study results and caveats: A strong correlation was found between TCR beta diversity and the percentage of naive T cells. Compared with aged donors, long-lived donors showed fewer expanded clones, suggesting selection. Those diversity estimates obtained from one million T cells were thought to be underestimates.

About this clonotype itself: Its antigen is not identified.

Sample: blood. This receptor was taken from a human donor in good health. The chain has TRBV3-1 and TRBJ2-3, with 9 bases fitting TRBD1. CDR3: CASSLLQGAKDTQYF. The CDR3 DNA sequence: TGTGCCAGCAGCCTCTTACAGGGGGCGAAAGATACGCAGTATTTT.